The sequence of this TCR beta chain was determined in a study of OX40 agonist ivuxolimab in advanced cancers. The V gene's germline CDR1 is SGHNT and CDR2 YYREEE (reference sequence). This CDR3 region has 14 residues. Trimming took off 5 bases at V and 3 bases at J, with 14 bases between the two ends. Notes on the study in general: Relative to CD4+ cells, CD8+ T cells on average had more expanded clones.

This clone appeared a single time. Its target is not known. Only in-frame clones appear in the TCRdb table, and some are missing; sequencing was by immunoSEQ multiplex PCR. This sample has around 68,000 clones, with roughly 81% found just once. Material: CD4+ or CD8+ T cells sorted from blood, obtained in a trial of the OX40 agonist ivuxolimab. The chain is built from TRBV5-4 and TRBJ2-5, with D tentatively TRBD2 (5 bases). The sequence was collected from an adult with an advanced solid tumor such as melanoma, head and neck, liver or kidney cancer. The chain's CDR3 is CASRAEATKETQYF. The CDR3 nucleotides read TGTGCCAGCAGGGCGGAGGCTACTAAAGAGACCCAGTACTTC. The full variable domain, completed using reference TRBV5-4 and TRBJ2-5, is ETGVTQSPTHLIKTRGQQVTLRCSSQSGHNTVSWYQQALGQGPQFIFQYYREEENGRGNFPPRFSGLQFPNYSSELNVNALELDDSALYLCASRAEATKETQYFGPGTRLLVL.